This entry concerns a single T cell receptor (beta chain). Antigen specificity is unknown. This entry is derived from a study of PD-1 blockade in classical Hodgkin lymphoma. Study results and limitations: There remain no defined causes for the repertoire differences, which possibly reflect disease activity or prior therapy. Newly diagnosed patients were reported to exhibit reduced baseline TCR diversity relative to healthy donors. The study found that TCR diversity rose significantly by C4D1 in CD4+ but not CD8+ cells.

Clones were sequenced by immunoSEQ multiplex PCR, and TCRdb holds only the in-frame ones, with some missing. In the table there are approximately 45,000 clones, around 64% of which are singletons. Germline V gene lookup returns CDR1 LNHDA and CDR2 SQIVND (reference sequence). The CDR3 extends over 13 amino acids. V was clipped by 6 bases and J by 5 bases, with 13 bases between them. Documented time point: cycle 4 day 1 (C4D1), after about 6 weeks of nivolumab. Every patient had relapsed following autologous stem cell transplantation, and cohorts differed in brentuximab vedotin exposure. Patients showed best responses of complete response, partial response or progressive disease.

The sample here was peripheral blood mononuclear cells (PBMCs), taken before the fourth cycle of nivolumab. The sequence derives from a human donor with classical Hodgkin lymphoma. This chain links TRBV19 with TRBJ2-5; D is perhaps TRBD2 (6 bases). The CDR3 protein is CASRTGTLETQYF. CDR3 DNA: TGTGCCAGTAGAACCGGGACTCTGGAGACCCAGTACTTC.